The rows below give T cell receptor beta chains drawn from one sample of a study of OX40 agonist ivuxolimab in advanced cancers. Sequenced by immunoSEQ multiplex PCR; TCRdb stores in-frame clones only, minus some. This sample has approximately 16,000 clones, with approximately 77% found just once. The sample here was CD4+ or CD8+ T cells sorted from blood, taken in a trial of the OX40 agonist ivuxolimab. These receptors all come from an adult with an advanced solid tumor such as melanoma, head and neck, liver or kidney cancer. CDR3s include the opening cysteine and the closing phenylalanine or tryptophan. The D gene is left open where the match is weak. Size tells how often a clone was seen (once, few, many) or the class of an expanded clone, and some rows leave it out.

J	V	D	size	DNA	CDR3
TRBJ2-7	TRBV4-1	TRBD1	.	TGCGCCAGCAGCCACTCCAGGACAGGGACCTACGAGCAGTACTTC	CASSHSRTGTYEQYF
TRBJ1-6	TRBV4-1	.	.	TGCGCCAGCAGCCAAGGGCCAGATTATAATTCACCCCTCCACTTT	CASSQGPDYNSPLHF
TRBJ2-5	TRBV6-1	TRBD2	.	TGTGCCAGCAGTGAACAGCGGGGGGGCCCAGAGACCCAGTACTTC	CASSEQRGGPETQYF
TRBJ2-5	TRBV11-3	.	.	TGTGCCAGCAGCGATCCAGGGAAAGAGACCCAGTACTTC	CASSDPGKETQYF
TRBJ2-3	TRBV9	TRBD2	medium-sized	TGTGCCAGCAGCGATGGCGGGGGGGCAACAGATACGCAGTATTTT	CASSDGGGATDTQYF
TRBJ1-5	TRBV2	TRBD1	.	TGTGCCAGCAGCCGCTCGACCGGGACAGGGGGATTTCAGCCCCAGCATTTT	CASSRSTGTGGFQPQHF
TRBJ1-4	TRBV4-1	.	.	TGCGCCAGCAGCGGGCTATTGGGTGAAAAACTGTTTTTT	CASSGLLGEKLFF
TRBJ2-5	TRBV4-2	.	.	TGTGCCAGCAGCCTGATGATCGAAGAGACCCAGTACTTC	CASSLMIEETQYF
TRBJ2-5	TRBV19	TRBD1	once	TGTGCCAGTAGTATAGGAACAGGGGTAGAGACCCAGTACTTC	CASSIGTGVETQYF
TRBJ2-2	TRBV7-2	.	.	TGTGCCAGCGGGAAGGGGATTGCGACCGGGGAGCTGTTTTTT	CASGKGIATGELFF
TRBJ2-7	TRBV5-4	TRBD1	.	TGTGCCAGCAGCCCCATGGACAGGAACCCCTACGAGCAGTACTTC	CASSPMDRNPYEQYF
TRBJ1-2	TRBV27	.	.	TGTGCCAGCAGCTTGGACGGGCGAGCTAACTATGGCTACACCTTC	CASSLDGRANYGYTF
TRBJ1-2	TRBV19	TRBD1	.	TGTGCCAGTAGTATTCTCCCCGGGACAGGGGGCGAGGGCTACACCTTC	CASSILPGTGGEGYTF
TRBJ1-5	TRBV7-2	TRBD1	.	TGTGCCAGCAGCTTGCACCGGGACAGAGGGCAGCCCCAGCATTTT	CASSLHRDRGQPQHF
TRBJ2-7	TRBV5-6	TRBD1	.	TGTGCCAGCAGTTCCACCTCCGGGACAGGGGTAAGACCCTACGAGCAGTACTTC	CASSSTSGTGVRPYEQYF
TRBJ1-4	TRBV6-5	.	.	TGTGCCAGCAGTTTATTCGACAGAGATGAAAAACTGTTTTTT	CASSLFDRDEKLFF
TRBJ2-7	TRBV29-1	TRBD1	.	TGCAGCGTTGAACTACCCTCTACAGGGGGCGACTACGAGCAGTACTTC	CSVELPSTGGDYEQYF
TRBJ2-2	TRBV7-8	TRBD1	.	TGTGCCAGCAGCCCCGAGGGGGCTTTTGGCGGGGAGCTGTTTTTT	CASSPEGAFGGELFF
TRBJ2-3	TRBV19	TRBD2	.	TGTGCCAGTAGCGCCTCCGGGGGGTTCATCACAGATACGCAGTATTTT	CASSASGGFITDTQYF
TRBJ2-7	TRBV4-1	TRBD1	.	TGCGCCAGCAGCCACTCGACAGGGAGCTCCTACGAGCAGTACTTC	CASSHSTGSSYEQYF
TRBJ2-3	TRBV7-6	.	.	TGCGCCAGCAGCTTAGAGACAGATACGCAGTATTTT	CASSLETDTQYF
TRBJ2-7	TRBV6-6	TRBD1	.	TGTGCCAGCACCCCATCCGGACAGGAGGAGCAGTACTTC	CASTPSGQEEQYF
TRBJ2-4	TRBV4-1	.	.	TGCGCCAGCAGCCAAGTCTCTTTAGCCAAAAACATTCAGTACTTC	CASSQVSLAKNIQYF
TRBJ1-2	TRBV7-9	.	few	TGTGCCAGCAGCTTAGCAAGTTCAGGGGTAGGCTACACCTTC	CASSLASSGVGYTF
TRBJ2-5	TRBV2	TRBD2	.	TGTGCCAGCAGTGATACTAGCGGGGGGGACCTCCTTCAAGAGACCCAGTACTTC	CASSDTSGGDLLQETQYF
TRBJ2-7	TRBV27	.	once	TGTGCCAGCAGTTTCCTAGGGTTGGTCTCCTACGAGCAGTACTTC	CASSFLGLVSYEQYF
TRBJ2-3	TRBV4-3	.	.	TGCGCCAGCAGCCATGGGGGTGGGGCAGATACGCAGTATTTT	CASSHGGGADTQYF
TRBJ2-5	TRBV2	.	.	TGTGCCAGTAGAGAAGTGGGGGGCGTCGAGACCCAGTACTTC	CASREVGGVETQYF
TRBJ1-1	TRBV29-1	.	.	TGCAGCGTAGGAAGATTGGATATGAACACTGAAGCTTTCTTT	CSVGRLDMNTEAFF
TRBJ1-6	TRBV9	.	.	TGTGCCAGCAGCGTCAACAGTTCACCCCTCCACTTT	CASSVNSSPLHF
TRBJ2-1	TRBV11-3	.	.	TGTGCCAGCAGCTTAAGCCTTCTTGAGGGAGAGCAGTTCTTC	CASSLSLLEGEQFF
TRBJ2-3	TRBV13	.	.	TGTGCCAGCAGCCCTACCATGGAGGGCACCACAGATACGCAGTATTTT	CASSPTMEGTTDTQYF
TRBJ2-5	TRBV7-9	TRBD2	.	TGTGCCAGCACCCGAGGGGTGCCTAGCGGGGGAGGCATGGAGACCCAGTACTTC	CASTRGVPSGGGMETQYF
TRBJ1-2	TRBV2	.	.	TGTGCCAGCAGTGTAAGTCCGCAGAACTATGGCTACACCTTC	CASSVSPQNYGYTF
TRBJ1-1	TRBV4-1	.	.	TGCGCCAGCAGGCCGACAGGGAACACTGAAGCTTTCTTT	CASRPTGNTEAFF
TRBJ1-2	TRBV6-6	TRBD1	few	TGTGCCAGCAGTTTTGTACAGGGGGCGATTGGCTACACCTTC	CASSFVQGAIGYTF
TRBJ1-1	TRBV7-3	.	.	TGTGCCAGCAGCGGGGGCTTTAACACTGAAGCTTTCTTT	CASSGGFNTEAFF
TRBJ1-2	TRBV13	TRBD1	.	TGTGCCAGCAGCTTAGAGGGGACAGGGAAGCTGCATGGCTACACCTTC	CASSLEGTGKLHGYTF
TRBJ2-7	TRBV4-3	.	.	TGCGCCAGCAGCCCCCTCCCCGTGGACAGTACCTACGAGCAGTACTTC	CASSPLPVDSTYEQYF
TRBJ2-1	TRBV27	TRBD2	few	TGTGCCAGCAGTTTACTCTCGCGGGGGCATCTAGCGGGTGAGCAGTTCTTC	CASSLLSRGHLAGEQFF
TRBJ2-7	TRBV7-2	.	.	TGTGCCAGCAGCCCGAGGGGGGGCGGGGGCACGTCCTACGAGCAGTACTTC	CASSPRGGGGTSYEQYF
TRBJ2-3	TRBV7-9	TRBD2	few	TGTGCCAGCAGCCCACGGGGGCGGGGGGGCTCTTCTAGCACAGATACGCAGTATTTT	CASSPRGRGGSSSTDTQYF
TRBJ2-1	TRBV27	.	.	TGTGCCAGCAGTTTGGACAACTCCTACAATGAGCAGTTCTTC	CASSLDNSYNEQFF
TRBJ2-1	TRBV18	.	.	TGTGCCAGCTCTCCTCTCGCCGTTCAAGAAGAGTCCTACAATGAGCAGTTCTTC	CASSPLAVQEESYNEQFF